This T cell receptor beta chain emerged from a study of blood T cells in healthy people across ages. For the second PCR, which ran for roughly 6 to 12 cycles, a sample-barcoded 5' primer and a J-beta primer mix were used. MiXCR, run by TCRdb on the 5' RACE reads, gives a single entry per CDR3 protein. The sample holds around 800,000 distinct CDR3 sequences, 62% seen once. The V gene's germline CDR1 is ENHRY and CDR2 SYGVKD. The CDR3 loop spans 13 amino acids. In regard to this clonotype: The junction departs from germline at one end; a sequencing error may be responsible.

Every donor contributed about 10 milliliters of peripheral blood by blood draw. Samples each had at least 5 micrograms of total RNA extracted. Sequencing used blood. The receptor comes from a young man in good health. This chain uses TRBV10-3 with TRBJ1-6; the match to TRBD1 covers 8 bases. The DNA of the CDR3 is TGTGCCGCCTGGACAGGGCGTAATTCATCCCTCCACTTT. Amino acids: CAAWTGRNSSLHF.